The text below deals with one T cell receptor beta chain. Its matching antigen is unknown. This CDR3 has 15 amino acids. The V end was cut by 5 bases, the J end by 6 bases, with 19 bases between. Germline V gene lookup returns CDR1 SEHNR and CDR2 FQNEAQ (reference sequence). This sample is drawn from a study of Ad26.COV2.S vaccination and SARS-CoV-2 variants. Findings of the study overall: Spike-specific CD8+ and CD4+ T cell responses reportedly showed substantial breadth after vaccination. People who got the vaccine had more spike-specific TCR breadth than people who got placebo.

Treatment reported: some 20 received Ad26.COV2.S at low or high dose, single or two shots; 5 received placebo; per-sample allocation not given. Samples were taken on day 63 after the first vaccine or placebo injection. This Boston cohort included adults aged 18-55 years. Clones were sequenced by immunoSEQ multiplex PCR, and TCRdb holds only the in-frame ones, with some missing. The data hold about 350,000 clones, with 88% observed a single time. The genes are TRBV7-9 and TRBJ2-5; D possibly corresponds to TRBD1 (6 bases). Sequencing used peripheral blood, obtained in a trial of Ad26.COV2.S vaccine versus placebo. This sequence originates from a person aged 18 to 59 who received the Ad26.COV2.S COVID-19 vaccine or a placebo. The CDR3 sequence is CASSPLVGTIKTQYF. The CDR3 bases are TGTGCCAGCAGCCCACTTGTAGGGACAATAAAGACCCAGTACTTC. Looking up the rest from reference TRBV7-9 and TRBJ2-5 gives the full variable domain: DTGVSQNPRHKITKRGQNVTFRCDPISEHNRLYWYRQTLGQGPEFLTYFQNEAQLEKSRLLSDRFSAERPKGSFSTLEIQRTEQGDSAMYLCASSPLVGTIKTQYFGPGTRLLVL.